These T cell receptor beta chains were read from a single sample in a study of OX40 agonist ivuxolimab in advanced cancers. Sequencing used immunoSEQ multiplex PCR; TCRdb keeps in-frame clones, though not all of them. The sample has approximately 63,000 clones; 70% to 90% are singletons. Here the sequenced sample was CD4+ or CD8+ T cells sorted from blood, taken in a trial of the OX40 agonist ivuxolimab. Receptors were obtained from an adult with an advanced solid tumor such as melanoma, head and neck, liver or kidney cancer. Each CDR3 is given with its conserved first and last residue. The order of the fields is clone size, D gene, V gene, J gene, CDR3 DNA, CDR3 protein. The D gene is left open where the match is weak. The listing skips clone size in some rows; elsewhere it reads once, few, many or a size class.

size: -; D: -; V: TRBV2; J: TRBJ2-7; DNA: TGTGCCAGCACCATGGCACTAAGAGACTACGAGCAGTACTTC; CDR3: CASTMALRDYEQYF
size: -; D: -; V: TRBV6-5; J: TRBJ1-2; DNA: TGTGCCAGCAGTTACCGAGACCATGGCTACACCTTC; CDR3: CASSYRDHGYTF
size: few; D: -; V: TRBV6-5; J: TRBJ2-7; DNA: TGTGCCAGCAGTTACGGACAAGGATACTACGAGCAGTACTTC; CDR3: CASSYGQGYYEQYF
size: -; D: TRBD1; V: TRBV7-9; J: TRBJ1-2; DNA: TGTGCCAGCAGCGTAGGACAGGGCGACTATGGCTACACCTTC; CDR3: CASSVGQGDYGYTF
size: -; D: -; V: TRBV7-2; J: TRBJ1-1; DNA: TGTGCCAGCAGCCTCCAACAGGACACTGAAGCTTTCTTT; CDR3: CASSLQQDTEAFF
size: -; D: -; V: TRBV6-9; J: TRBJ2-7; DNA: TGTGCCAGCAGTTCTTTAGATTCCTACGAGCAGTACTTC; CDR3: CASSSLDSYEQYF
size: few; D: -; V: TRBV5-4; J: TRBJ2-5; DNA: TGTGCCAGCAGCCCCCAGGACCTGGGAGAGACCCAGTACTTC; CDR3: CASSPQDLGETQYF
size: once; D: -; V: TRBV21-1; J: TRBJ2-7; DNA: TGTGCCAGCAGCAAAGCCTGGACAGGGGGGATTGGGTACGAGCAGTACTTC; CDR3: CASSKAWTGGIGYEQYF
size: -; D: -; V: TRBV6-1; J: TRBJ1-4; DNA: TGTGCCAGCAGTTCCAATTTCAAGGCTGAAAAACTGTTTTTT; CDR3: CASSSNFKAEKLFF
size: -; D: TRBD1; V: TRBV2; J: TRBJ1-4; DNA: TGTGCCAGCAGCCAGACAGGGAAACTGTTTTTT; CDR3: CASSQTGKLFF
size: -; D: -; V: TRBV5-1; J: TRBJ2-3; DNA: TGCGCCAGCAGCCCGGTGCCGGGGAGCACAGATACGCAGTATTTT; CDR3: CASSPVPGSTDTQYF
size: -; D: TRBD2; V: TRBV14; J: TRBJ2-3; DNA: TGTGCCAGCAGCCAAGAAAGCGGGAGGAGAGGCACAGATACGCAGTATTTT; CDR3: CASSQESGRRGTDTQYF
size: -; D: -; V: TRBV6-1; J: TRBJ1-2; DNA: TGTGCCAGCAGTCCCCGGCGGAGGGACTATGGCTACACCTTC; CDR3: CASSPRRRDYGYTF
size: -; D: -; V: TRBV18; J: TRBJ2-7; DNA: TGTGCCAGCGCCCCCGGAGGCTCCTACGAGCAGTACTTC; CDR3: CASAPGGSYEQYF
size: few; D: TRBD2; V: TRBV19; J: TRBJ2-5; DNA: TGTGCCAGTAGTATCGGGACTAGCTTCCAAGAGACCCAGTACTTC; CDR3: CASSIGTSFQETQYF
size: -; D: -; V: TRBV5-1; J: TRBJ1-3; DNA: TGCGCCAGCAGCTTTGAATCGGGGACTGGAAACACCATATATTTT; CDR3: CASSFESGTGNTIYF
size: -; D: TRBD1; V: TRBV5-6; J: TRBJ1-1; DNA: TGTGCCAGCAGCCCCTCATGGGACAGGGCTGAAGCTTTCTTT; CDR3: CASSPSWDRAEAFF
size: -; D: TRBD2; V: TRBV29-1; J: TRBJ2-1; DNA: TGCAGCGTCCGGACTAGCGGACCCTACAATGAGCAGTTCTTC; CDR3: CSVRTSGPYNEQFF
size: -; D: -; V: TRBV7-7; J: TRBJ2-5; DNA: TGTGCTAGCAGCTTGGATCGAGAGACCCAGTACTTC; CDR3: CASSLDRETQYF
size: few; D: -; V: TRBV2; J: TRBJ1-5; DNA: TGTGCCAGCAGAACCAGGACGGGGAGCAATCAGCCCCAGCATTTT; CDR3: CASRTRTGSNQPQHF
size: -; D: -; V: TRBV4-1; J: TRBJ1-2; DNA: TGCGCCAGCAGCCAACTAAGGGACGGCTATGGCTACACCTTC; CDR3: CASSQLRDGYGYTF
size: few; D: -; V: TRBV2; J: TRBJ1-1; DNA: TGTGCCAGCAGTGAATCGGCATCCACTGAAGCTTTCTTT; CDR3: CASSESASTEAFF
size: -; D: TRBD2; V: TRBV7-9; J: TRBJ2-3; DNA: TGTGCCAGCAGCACAGCGACTAGCGGGCTAGGCACAGATACGCAGTATTTT; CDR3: CASSTATSGLGTDTQYF